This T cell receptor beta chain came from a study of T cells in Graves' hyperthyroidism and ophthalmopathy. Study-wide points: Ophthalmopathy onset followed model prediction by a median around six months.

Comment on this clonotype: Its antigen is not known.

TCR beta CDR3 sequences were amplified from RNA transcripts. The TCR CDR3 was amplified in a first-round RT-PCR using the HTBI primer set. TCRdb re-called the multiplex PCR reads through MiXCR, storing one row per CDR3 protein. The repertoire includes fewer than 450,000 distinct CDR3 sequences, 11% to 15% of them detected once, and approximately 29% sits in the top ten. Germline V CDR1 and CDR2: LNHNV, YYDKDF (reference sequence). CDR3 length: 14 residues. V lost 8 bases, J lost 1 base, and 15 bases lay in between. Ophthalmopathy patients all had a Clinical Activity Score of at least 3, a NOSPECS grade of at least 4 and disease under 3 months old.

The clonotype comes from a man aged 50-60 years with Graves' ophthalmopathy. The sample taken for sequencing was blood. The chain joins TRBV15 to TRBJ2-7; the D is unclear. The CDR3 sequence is CATSDWAKSYEQYF. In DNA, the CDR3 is TGTGCCACCTCCGACTGGGCGAAATCCTACGAGCAGTACTTC. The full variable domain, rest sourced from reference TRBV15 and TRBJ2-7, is DAMVIQNPRYQVTQFGKPVTLSCSQTLNHNVMYWYQQKSSQAPKLLFHYYDKDFNNEADTPDNFQSRRPNTSFCFLDIRSPGLGDTAMYLCATSDWAKSYEQYFGPGTRLTVT.